This TCR beta chain was sequenced in a study of blood T cell repertoires in COVID-19. Cohort placement rested on clinical history that participants reported themselves. Per the authors' pipeline: Amplification of reference gene primers was used by the study to estimate nucleated cell counts. Method: immunoSEQ multiplex PCR; TCRdb's copy keeps in-frame clones and lacks some. The V and J calls and clone size are taken from that table; D and trimming were inferred from the DNA. The table shows more than 300,000 clones, with 70% to 90% occurring only once. The CDR3 covers 13 residues. Trimming took 3 bases from V and 9 from J; bases not matched to a gene: 4. Germline lookup yields CDR1 DFQATT and CDR2 SNEGSKA (reference sequence). This clone was observed a handful of times.

The origin of this receptor is a woman between 18 and 29 years old who had recovered from COVID-19. The rearrangement joins TRBV20-1 to TRBJ2-1; 11 bases are a match to TRBD2. Sequenced: PBMCs or T cells enriched from blood (not recorded which). CDR3: CSASSGGAGEQFF. CDR3 nucleotide sequence: TGCAGTGCTAGTAGCGGGGGGGCCGGTGAGCAGTTCTTC.